The next 27 T cell receptor beta chains were all read from a single sample in a study of shared clonotypes between healthy human individuals. Repertoires were generated with immunoSEQ multiplex PCR, while TCRdb's copy carries only in-frame clones and drops some. This sample carries 450,000 to 500,000 clones, approximately 80% of them seen once, and the ten largest clones take 9.5% to 15%. The sample was PBMCs. These receptors were collected from a woman in her thirties or forties in good health. Some clones in this sample may be carry-over from other donors' samples.

The chain links TRBV11-2 to TRBJ2-2; maybe TRBD2 (6 bases). The V end lost 8 bases, the J end lost 1 base, and 20 bases lay between the germline ends. Germline V lookup: CDR1 SGHAT, CDR2 FQNNGV. The CDR3 runs to 17 residues. The CDR3 reads CASRNLRGGRNTGELFF. CDR3 sequence (DNA): TGTGCCAGCCGCAACCTCCGGGGAGGACGGAACACCGGGGAGCTGTTTTTT.

A word on this clone: A much larger clone differs from this one at a single base, so this may be a read error. This rearrangement joins TRBV30 to TRBJ2-2; D call uncertain. The CDR3 is 13 residues long. The germline V gene encodes CDR1 GTSNPN and CDR2 SVGIG (reference sequence). The CDR3 here is CAQRWLNTGQLFF. The CDR3 coding sequence is TGTGCCCAGAGGTGGCTTAACACCGGGCAGCTGTTTTTT.

This clone was detected a few times. The rearrangement joins TRBV30 to TRBJ2-7; unclear D gene. Germline V gene data show CDR1 as GTSNPN and CDR2 as SVGIG (reference sequence). The V end lost 3 bases, the J end lost 0 bases, and 9 bases lay between the germline ends. This CDR3 region has 13 residues. CDR3: CAWRRTLSYEQYF. In DNA form, the CDR3 reads TGTGCCTGGAGGAGAACACTCTCCTACGAGCAGTACTTC.

The chain combines TRBV21-1 with TRBJ1-5. TRBV21-1 counts as a pseudogene. This CDR3 contains 16 residues. The DNA for the CDR3 is TGTGCCAGCACCAAAGGGACGGACTATAGCAATCAGCCCCAGCATTTT. Translated: CASTKGTDYSNQPQHF.

The chain combines TRBV11-3 with TRBJ2-5, with D hard to call. There are 13 residues in the CDR3. V lost 4 bases, J lost 2 bases, and 8 bases lay in between. Germline V lookup: CDR1 SGHNT, CDR2 YENEEA. The CDR3 DNA follows: TGTGCCAGCAGCTCCAACCAACAAGAGACCCAGTACTTC. The encoded protein is CASSSNQQETQYF.

This chain uses TRBV27 with TRBJ2-5; 7 bases align to TRBD1. The trim removed 3 bases at V and 0 bases at J, leaving 1 base unmatched. The CDR3 is 14 amino acids. CDR1 is MNHEY and CDR2 is SMNVEV in the germline V gene (reference sequence). This CDR3 reads CASSFQGDQETQYF. CDR3 coding DNA: TGTGCCAGCAGTTTTCAGGGGGACCAAGAGACCCAGTACTTC.

V is TRBV4-3 and J is TRBJ2-4, with 9 nucleotides matching TRBD2. V was pared by 4 bases and J by 6 bases, with 7 bases of the junction left unmatched. This CDR3 has 15 amino acids. CDR1 and CDR2 (germline): LGHNA, YSLEER. DNA of the CDR3: TGCGCCAGCAGCCTCGCCGGGGGACTAGCAAACATTCAGTACTTC. This encodes CASSLAGGLANIQYF.

This clone has a single count. V gene TRBV7-2 combines with J gene TRBJ1-2, with 8 positions matching TRBD1. This CDR3 region has 14 residues. The germline gives CDR1 SGHTA, CDR2 FQGNSA. J was trimmed by 5 bases and V by 6 bases; bases with no gene match: 8. CDR3 protein: CASSSAQGVYGYTF. The CDR3 DNA reads as TGTGCCAGCAGTTCGGCACAGGGGGTTTATGGCTACACCTTC.

This clone was counted once. V usage is TRBV19 and J usage is TRBJ2-6; D is possibly TRBD1 (5 bases). Trimming shortened V by 1 base and J by 1 base, and 14 bases separated the two germline ends. Germline V lookup: CDR1 LNHDA, CDR2 SQIVND (reference sequence). The CDR3 length is 18 residues. CDR3 nucleotide sequence: TGTGCCAGTAGTATAGGGGGCAGGGTCCTGTCTGGGGCCAACGTCCTGACTTTC. Translating gives CASSIGGRVLSGANVLTF.

This sequence joins TRBV7-9 and TRBJ2-7; perhaps TRBD1 as D (5 bases). V was clipped by 6 bases and J by 3 bases, with 21 bases between them. This CDR3 is 16 amino acids long. Looked up from germline, CDR1 is SEHNR and CDR2 is FQNEAQ (reference sequence). The CDR3 DNA is TGTGCCAGCAGTCCATTCGCGTCGGCCAGGGACTACGAGCAGTACTTC. Translated, it gives CASSPFASARDYEQYF.

V is TRBV10-3 and J is TRBJ1-2; D gene unclear. V was pared by 5 bases and J by 4 bases, with 11 bases between. Germline CDR1 reads ENHRY; CDR2 reads SYGVKD. This CDR3 has 13 residues. CDR3 nucleotide sequence: TGTGCCATCAGTCGGCAGACTATCTATGGCTACACCTTC. Its translation is CAISRQTIYGYTF.

The chain links TRBV19 to TRBJ2-5, with D possibly matching TRBD2 (5 bases). Matching the DNA end better, TRBJ2-7 makes the J call doubtful. This CDR3 has 14 residues. CDR1 is LNHDA, CDR2 SQIVND, per germline (reference sequence). The CDR3: CASKGSNGVYEQYF. The CDR3 DNA follows: TGTGCCAGTAAAGGATCGAACGGGGTGTACGAGCAGTACTTC.

This chain joins TRBV5-6 and TRBJ2-7; D gene uncertain. The CDR3 extends over 11 amino acids. Germline V gene sequence: CDR1 SGHDT, CDR2 YYEEEE. Trimming removed 4 bases from V and 3 bases from J, with 5 bases in between. Here the CDR3 reads CASSRYYEQYF. The CDR3 DNA follows: TGTGCCAGCAGCAGATACTACGAGCAGTACTTC.

The V and J genes are TRBV30 and TRBJ2-5, with TRBD2 matching 7 bases. After removal of 2 bases from V and 5 bases from J, the junction contained 2 bases not matched to a gene. CDR3 length: 12 amino acids. CDR1 is GTSNPN and CDR2 is SVGIG in the germline V gene (reference sequence). Here the CDR3 DNA reads TGTGCCTGGAGTTCCGGGGGGGAGACCCAGTACTTC. Translation: CAWSSGGETQYF.

This clone was observed a single time. J is TRBJ2-1 and V is TRBV4-2; D unclear. The CDR3 covers 16 residues. V was pared by 0 bases and J by 0 bases, with 9 bases between. The germline V gene has CDR1 LGHNA and CDR2 YNFKEQ. DNA of the CDR3: TGTGCCAGCAGCCAAGATCTCCGTAGCTCCTACAATGAGCAGTTCTTC. It is translated as CASSQDLRSSYNEQFF.

This chain links TRBV7-2 with TRBJ1-5; D not resolved. The germline V gene encodes CDR1 SGHTA and CDR2 FQGNSA. Trimming took off 4 bases at V and 1 base at J, with 11 bases between the two ends. This CDR3 is 15 amino acids long. The CDR3 DNA follows: TGTGCCAGCAGCTCCGAACCGGGCAGCAATCAGCCCCAGCATTTT. It translates to CASSSEPGSNQPQHF.

V gene TRBV6-4 combines with J gene TRBJ2-3; TRBD2 aligns across 7 bases. CDR1 MRHNA and CDR2 SNTAGT come from the germline V gene. V shed 4 bases and J 1 base; nucleotides not matched to a gene: 5. This CDR3 spans 15 amino acids. Here the CDR3 reads CASSALAGGTDTQYF. CDR3 DNA sequence: TGTGCCAGCAGTGCACTGGCGGGGGGCACAGATACGCAGTATTTT.

V is TRBV7-9 and J is TRBJ1-1, with D possibly TRBD1 on 5 matching bases. Germline V lookup: CDR1 SEHNR, CDR2 FQNEAQ (reference sequence). V was trimmed by 2 bases and J by 4 bases, leaving 17 bases between them. This CDR3 contains 16 residues. CDR3 sequence (DNA): TGTGCCAGCAGCTTAAATCCGACCTCGGGGGGCACTGAAGCTTTCTTT. Protein sequence: CASSLNPTSGGTEAFF.

This chain connects TRBV9 to TRBJ2-5; TRBD2 aligns across 7 bases. The CDR3 extends over 15 amino acids. Trimming at V came to 3 bases and at J to 3 bases, leaving 8 bases not matched to a gene. Germline CDR1 reads SGDLS; CDR2 reads YYNGEE. The CDR3 nucleotides are TGTGCCAGCAGCGCACGACTAGCAGGCGAAGAGACCCAGTACTTC. Its translation: CASSARLAGEETQYF. Filled out from reference TRBV9 and TRBJ2-5, the complete variable domain reads DSGVTQTPKHLITATGQRVTLRCSPRSGDLSVYWYQQSLDQGLQFLIQYYNGEERAKGNILERFSAQQFPDLHSELNLSSLELGDSALYFCASSARLAGEETQYFGPGTRLLVL.

The chain has TRBV9 and TRBJ2-5; D not certain. The J call may be mistaken, given a closer DNA end match to TRBJ2-7. The CDR3 is 15 amino acids. The germline gives CDR1 SGDLS, CDR2 YYNGEE. The CDR3 region is CASSVGVGLIYEQYF. The CDR3 region has the DNA TGTGCCAGCAGCGTAGGGGTTGGGCTGATCTACGAGCAGTACTTC.

The chain employs TRBV2 and TRBJ2-7, with 8 bases that match TRBD2. Germline assignment: CDR1 SNHLY and CDR2 FYNNEI. The J segment lost 4 bases and the V segment lost 6 bases, leaving 14 bases of the junction unmatched. The CDR3 consists of 16 residues. CDR3 DNA: TGTGCCAGCAGCGACTCGGGACTAGTGAGCGGGTACGAGCAGTACTTC. This encodes CASSDSGLVSGYEQYF.

In the case of this clone: A much bigger clone sits one base away, suggesting this may be a read error. This chain joins TRBV11-2 and TRBJ1-2; 7 nucleotides agree with TRBD1. V gave up 5 bases and J gave up 4 bases; unmatched junction bases: 4. Germline loops: CDR1 SGHAT, CDR2 FQNNGV. The CDR3 totals 13 residues. The CDR3 bases are TGTGCCAGCAGCCCCGCAGGGGGCTATGGCTACACCTTC. Amino acid sequence: CASSPAGGYGYTF.

This clone was recorded once. The chain combines TRBV6-6 with TRBJ2-7; 8 positions match TRBD1. After removal of 11 bases from V and 3 bases from J, the junction contained 9 bases not matched to a gene. Per germline, CDR1 MNHNY and CDR2 SVGAGI (reference sequence). CDR3 length: 13 amino acids. DNA for the CDR3: TGTGCCCGCTGGGGCAGGGGGCGCTACGAGCAGTACTTC. Translating it yields CARWGRGRYEQYF.

In this sample, this clone turned up once. The chain has TRBV7-2 and TRBJ2-7; TRBD2 aligns across 14 bases. V shed 5 bases, J shed 2 bases, and the junction held 8 bases outside the gene matches. The CDR3 has 17 residues. The V gene's germline CDR1 is SGHTA and CDR2 FQGNSA. The CDR3 region has the DNA TGTGCCAGCAGCGCCCGACTAGCGGGAGGGCTAACCTACGAGCAGTACTTC. Protein sequence: CASSARLAGGLTYEQYF.

The V call is TRBV15, the J call TRBJ2-1; TRBD1 matches 10 bases. This CDR3 region has 16 residues. Per germline, CDR1 LNHNV and CDR2 YYDKDF (reference sequence). Unmatched junction bases numbered 10, after V lost 3 bases and J lost 8 bases. DNA for the CDR3: TGTGCCACCAGCAGCCGGGACAGGGGCCGGGTTGATGAGCAGTTCTTC. It yields the protein CATSSRDRGRVDEQFF. Supplemented by reference TRBV15 and TRBJ2-1, the full variable domain reads DAMVIQNPRYQVTQFGKPVTLSCSQTLNHNVMYWYQQKSSQAPKLLFHYYDKDFNNEADTPDNFQSRRPNTSFCFLDIRSPGLGDTAMYLCATSSRDRGRVDEQFFGPGTRLTVL.

The sample holds a few counts of this clone. This chain joins TRBV6-1 and TRBJ2-1; TRBD2 aligns across 8 bases. The V gene end was trimmed by 6 bases and the J gene end by 10 bases; junction bases not matched to a gene: 14. CDR3 length: 15 residues. The germline V gene encodes CDR1 MNHNS and CDR2 SASEGT. CDR3 in DNA: TGTGCCAGCAGACCACCGGGACTAGAAGTCGGCGAGCAGTTCTTC. Protein: CASRPPGLEVGEQFF.

This clone was seen just once. The CDR3 reads CSVEGGLAGSKTQYF. CDR3 sequence (DNA): TGCAGCGTTGAAGGAGGACTAGCGGGGAGTAAGACCCAGTACTTC. The chain recombines TRBV29-1 with TRBJ2-5; 12 bases map to TRBD2. Germline V gene lookup returns CDR1 SQVTM and CDR2 ANQGSEA. This CDR3 contains 15 residues. J lost 6 bases, V lost 1 base, and 6 bases had no gene match.